The 10 T cell receptor beta chains below all came from one sample that was sequenced in a study of spatial heterogeneity in lung cancer. Via MiXCR, TCRdb re-called the 5' RACE reads, giving one row per CDR3 protein. The sample shows about 8,000 distinct CDR3 sequences, roughly 8.8% of them seen only once. The study's findings and limits: How many expanded intratumoral alpha and beta TCRs were present tracked the tumor mutation count, which was a count of nonsynonymous mutations.

Time point given: sample taken at primary tumor resection. For these receptors, no antigen is known. Sequenced material: lung tumor tissue, taken at surgery. These receptors all come from a male donor with early-stage non-small cell lung cancer.

This clonotype is termed medium-sized (0.01 to 0.1%). The rearrangement links TRBV25-1 to TRBJ2-5; D call uncertain. The CDR3 covers 18 residues. V was pared by 4 bases and J by 4 bases, with 25 bases between. CDR1 MGHDK and CDR2 SYGVNS come from the germline V gene. The CDR3 DNA is TGTGCCAGCAGTGTACGTGGGTCCCTAGGCTTTTCCCGAGAGACCCAGTACTTC. Its protein is CASSVRGSLGFSRETQYF.

This clonotype turned up a few times. V usage is TRBV28 and J usage is TRBJ1-2, with D hard to call. From germline, CDR1 is MDHEN and CDR2 SYDVKM. CDR3 size: 12 residues. Trimming took off 4 bases at V and 7 bases at J, with 10 bases between the two ends. In DNA form, the CDR3 reads TGTGCCAGCAGTTCTTTGCAATCTGGCTACACCTTC. This codes for CASSSLQSGYTF.

The sample holds a few counts of this clonotype. The chain employs TRBV20-1 and TRBJ1-5; D call uncertain. The ends were cut back, 3 bases at V and 3 bases at J, with 9 bases in the middle. Germline V CDR1 and CDR2: DFQATT, SNEGSKA (reference sequence). The CDR3 has 13 amino acids. The CDR3 DNA is TGCAGTGCTAGGGACCAACTCAATCAGCCCCAGCATTTT. This translates into CSARDQLNQPQHF.

Note on this clonotype: It may be a read error: a sequence one base away is much more abundant. The V and J genes are TRBV7-6 and TRBJ2-5, with a tentative D call TRBD2 (7 bases). The V gene's germline CDR1 is SGHVS and CDR2 FNYEAQ. The CDR3 length is 14 residues. The CDR3 protein is CPSSLGGAWETQYF. CDR3 DNA: TGTCCCAGCAGCTTAGGGGGGGCTTGGGAGACCCAGTACTTC.

Details on this clonotype: Given a much more abundant clone one base away, this may be a read error. The chain links TRBV27 to TRBJ2-5; D unresolved. This CDR3 spans 13 amino acids. The V end was cut by 5 bases, the J end by 7 bases, with 14 bases between. Germline-derived CDR1 and CDR2 are MNHEY and SMNVEV (reference sequence). The chain's CDR3 is CASSEHVQRTQYF. The CDR3, as DNA: TGTGCCAGCAGTGAGCACGTTCAGAGGACCCAGTACTTC.

This clonotype is classed as medium-sized. The chain links TRBV12-3 or TRBV12-4 to TRBJ1-4; D ambiguous. The V and J ends lost 6 bases and 4 bases respectively, with 9 bases between them. The CDR3 loop spans 13 amino acids. In nucleotides, the CDR3 is TGTGCCAGCAGCGGAATCCGTAATGAAAAACTGTTTTTT. The encoded protein is CASSGIRNEKLFF.

By share, this clonotype ranks as medium-sized. This sequence joins TRBV12-3 or TRBV12-4 and TRBJ2-4; D may be TRBD1 or TRBD2 (6 bases each). CDR3 length equals 13 residues. V gave up 4 bases and J gave up 7 bases, with 11 bases separating them. CDR3 loop: CASSWRGANIQYF. CDR3 nucleotide sequence: TGTGCCAGCAGTTGGAGGGGGGCGAACATTCAGTACTTC.

This clonotype has a count of ten or more. This chain uses TRBV29-1 with TRBJ2-5; TRBD2 agrees at 8 bases. Germline V gene data show CDR1 as SQVTM and CDR2 as ANQGSEA. The CDR3 consists of 14 residues. Unmatched junction bases numbered 9, after V lost 8 bases and J lost 1 base. Here the CDR3 DNA reads TGCAGCATAATAGCGGGGTTTGCCCAAGAGACCCAGTACTTC. Translation: CSIIAGFAQETQYF.

The sample holds many counts of this clonotype. V usage is TRBV6-1 and J usage is TRBJ2-1, with D uncertain. The V gene lost 4 bases and the J gene lost 4 bases, with 5 bases spanning the gap. Germline lookup yields CDR1 MNHNS and CDR2 SASEGT. The CDR3 consists of 12 residues. CDR3 loop: CASSAIYNEQFF. CDR3 bases: TGTGCCAGCAGTGCGATTTACAATGAGCAGTTCTTC.

This clonotype was counted many times. The chain has TRBV20-1 and TRBJ2-3; D uncertain. V lost 5 bases and J 1 base, leaving 10 bases between the germline ends. CDR1 and CDR2 from the germline V gene are DFQATT and SNEGSKA (reference sequence). This CDR3 has 13 amino acids. CDR3 in DNA: TGCAGTGCTGAGCTCACTGGCACAGATACGCAGTATTTT. Its protein is CSAELTGTDTQYF.